What follows is one T cell receptor (beta chain) and its context. This CDR3 comprises 13 residues. CDR1 SNHLY and CDR2 FYNNEI come from the germline V gene. Losses at the gene ends were 6 bases for V and 4 bases for J; bases not matched to a gene: 1. In the original workflow: Quantification of nucleated cells was approximated via reference gene primer amplification. Data came from immunoSEQ multiplex PCR; TCRdb stores just in-frame clones and leaves some out. V and J calls and clone size are those listed in that table; D and trimming were worked out from the DNA. Altogether 65,000 to 95,000 clones are present, about 78% being singletons, with the ten largest covering about a third. This sample was included in a study of blood T cell repertoires in COVID-19. Turning to the study itself: The United States, Italy and Spain provided the acute and convalescent COVID-19 samples. Sources were T cells, B-cell-depleted T cells, or PBMCs; the material itself was cDNA or gDNA.

The genes are TRBV2 and TRBJ2-3; 10 bases fit TRBD2. This receptor was identified in a man in his 60s with COVID-19, enrolled during active disease. Sequencing was carried out using peripheral blood. Here the CDR3 reads CASRAGGPDTQYF. The CDR3 DNA reads as TGTGCCAGCAGAGCGGGAGGGCCAGATACGCAGTATTTT.